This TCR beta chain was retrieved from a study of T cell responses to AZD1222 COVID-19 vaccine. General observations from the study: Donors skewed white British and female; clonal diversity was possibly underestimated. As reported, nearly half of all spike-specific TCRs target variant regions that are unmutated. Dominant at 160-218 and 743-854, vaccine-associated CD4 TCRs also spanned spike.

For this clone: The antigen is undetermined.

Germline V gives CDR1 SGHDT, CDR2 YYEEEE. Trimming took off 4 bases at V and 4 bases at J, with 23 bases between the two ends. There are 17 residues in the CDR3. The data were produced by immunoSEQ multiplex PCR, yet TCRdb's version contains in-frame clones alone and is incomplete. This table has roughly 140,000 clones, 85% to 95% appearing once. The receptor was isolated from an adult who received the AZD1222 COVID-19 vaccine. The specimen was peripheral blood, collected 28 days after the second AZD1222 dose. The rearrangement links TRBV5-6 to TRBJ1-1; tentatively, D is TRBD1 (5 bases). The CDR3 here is CASSLGAGVLRATEAFF. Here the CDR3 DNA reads TGTGCCAGCAGCCTTGGGGCCGGGGTGCTTAGGGCCACTGAAGCTTTCTTT.